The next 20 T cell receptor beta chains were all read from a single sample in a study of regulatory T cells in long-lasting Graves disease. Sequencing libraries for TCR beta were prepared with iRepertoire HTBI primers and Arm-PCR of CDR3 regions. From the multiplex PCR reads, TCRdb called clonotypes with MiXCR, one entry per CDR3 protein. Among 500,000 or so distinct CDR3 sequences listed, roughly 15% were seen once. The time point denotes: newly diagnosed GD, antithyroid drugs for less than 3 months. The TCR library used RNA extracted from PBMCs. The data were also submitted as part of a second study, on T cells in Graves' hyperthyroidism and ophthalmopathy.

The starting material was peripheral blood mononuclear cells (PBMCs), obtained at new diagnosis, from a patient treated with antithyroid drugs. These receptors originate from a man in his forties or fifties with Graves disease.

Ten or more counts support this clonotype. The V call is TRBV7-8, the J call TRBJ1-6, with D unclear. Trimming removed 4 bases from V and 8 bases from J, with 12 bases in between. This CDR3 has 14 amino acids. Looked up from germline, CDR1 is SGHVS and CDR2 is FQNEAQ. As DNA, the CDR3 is TGTGCCAGCAGCTCCCAGGCTGGTGATTCACCCCTCCACTTT. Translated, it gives CASSSQAGDSPLHF. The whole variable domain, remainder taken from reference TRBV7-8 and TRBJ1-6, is GAGVSQSPRYKVAKRGQDVALRCDPISGHVSLFWYQQALGQGPEFLTYFQNEAQLDKSGLPSDRFFAERPEGSVSTLKIQRTQQEDSAVYLCASSSQAGDSPLHFGNGTRLTVT.

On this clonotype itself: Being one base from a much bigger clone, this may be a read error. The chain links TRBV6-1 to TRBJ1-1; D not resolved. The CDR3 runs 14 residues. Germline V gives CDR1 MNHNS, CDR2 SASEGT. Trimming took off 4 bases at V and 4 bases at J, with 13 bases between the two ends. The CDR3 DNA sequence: TGTGCCAGCAGTGGATCTACATTGAGCACTGAAGCTTTCTTT. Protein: CASSGSTLSTEAFF.

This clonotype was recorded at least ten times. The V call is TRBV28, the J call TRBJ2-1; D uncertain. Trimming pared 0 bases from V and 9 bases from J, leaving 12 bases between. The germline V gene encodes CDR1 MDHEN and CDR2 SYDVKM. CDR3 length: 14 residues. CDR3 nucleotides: TGTGCCAGCAGTTTATGGCAGGAAAAGGGTGAGCAGTTCTTC. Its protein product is CASSLWQEKGEQFF. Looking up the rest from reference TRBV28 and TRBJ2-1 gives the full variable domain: DVKVTQSSRYLVKRTGEKVFLECVQDMDHENMFWYRQDPGLGLRLIYFSYDVKMKEKGDIPEGYSVSREKKERFSLILESASTNQTSMYLCASSLWQEKGEQFFGPGTRLTVL.

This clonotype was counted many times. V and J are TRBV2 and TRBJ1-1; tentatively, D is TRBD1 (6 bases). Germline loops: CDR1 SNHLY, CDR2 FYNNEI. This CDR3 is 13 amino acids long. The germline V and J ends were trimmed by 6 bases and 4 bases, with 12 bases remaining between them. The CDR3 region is CASRKGGGTEAFF. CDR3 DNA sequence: TGTGCCAGCAGGAAGGGGGGCGGCACTGAAGCTTTCTTT. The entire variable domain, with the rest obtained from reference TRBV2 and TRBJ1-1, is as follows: EPEVTQTPSHQVTQMGQEVILRCVPISNHLYFYWYRQILGQKVEFLVSFYNNEISEKSEIFDDQFSVERPDGSNFTLKIRSTKLEDSAMYFCASRKGGGTEAFFGQGTRLTVV.

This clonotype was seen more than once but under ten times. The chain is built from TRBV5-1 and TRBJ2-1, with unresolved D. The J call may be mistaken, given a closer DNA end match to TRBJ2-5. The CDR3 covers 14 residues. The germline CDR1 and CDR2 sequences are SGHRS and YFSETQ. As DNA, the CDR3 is TGCGCCAGCAGCTTGTCCTCCGACATGAAGACCCAGTACTTC. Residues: CASSLSSDMKTQYF.

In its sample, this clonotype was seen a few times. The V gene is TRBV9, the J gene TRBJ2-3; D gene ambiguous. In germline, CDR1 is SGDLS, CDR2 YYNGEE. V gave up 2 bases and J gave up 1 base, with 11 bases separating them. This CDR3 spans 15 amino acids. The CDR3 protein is CASSVAMYGTDTQYF. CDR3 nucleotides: TGTGCCAGCAGCGTCGCTATGTATGGCACAGATACGCAGTATTTT.

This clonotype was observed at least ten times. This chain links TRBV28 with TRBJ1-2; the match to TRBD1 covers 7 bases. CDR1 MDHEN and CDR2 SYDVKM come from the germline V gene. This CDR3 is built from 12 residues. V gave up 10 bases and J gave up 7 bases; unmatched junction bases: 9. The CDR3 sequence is CANKGAGRGYTF. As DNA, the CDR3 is TGTGCCAACAAGGGGGCGGGACGTGGCTACACCTTC.

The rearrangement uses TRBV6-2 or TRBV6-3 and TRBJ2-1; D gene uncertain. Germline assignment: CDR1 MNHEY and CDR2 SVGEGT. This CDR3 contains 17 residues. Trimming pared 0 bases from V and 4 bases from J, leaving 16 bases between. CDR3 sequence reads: CASSYSMFGPGYNEQFF. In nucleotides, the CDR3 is TGTGCCAGCAGTTACTCGATGTTTGGTCCGGGTTACAATGAGCAGTTCTTC.

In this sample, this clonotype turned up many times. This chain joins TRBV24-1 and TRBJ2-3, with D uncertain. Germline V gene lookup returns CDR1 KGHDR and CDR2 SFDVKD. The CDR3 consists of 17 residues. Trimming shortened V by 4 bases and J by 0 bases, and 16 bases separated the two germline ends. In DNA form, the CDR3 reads TGTGCCACCAGTGAGATTGGGGTTCTGGGTAGCACAGATACGCAGTATTTT. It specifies CATSEIGVLGSTDTQYF.

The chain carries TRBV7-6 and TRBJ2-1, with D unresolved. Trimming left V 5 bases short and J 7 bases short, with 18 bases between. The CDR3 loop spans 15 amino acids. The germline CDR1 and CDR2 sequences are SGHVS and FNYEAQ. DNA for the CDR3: TGTGCCAGCAGCGCCTTTGCCGGAGTCAGGAATGAGCAGTTCTTC. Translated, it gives CASSAFAGVRNEQFF. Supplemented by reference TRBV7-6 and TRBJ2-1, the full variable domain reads GAGVSQSPRYKVTKRGQDVALRCDPISGHVSLYWYRQALGQGPEFLTYFNYEAQQDKSGLPNDRFSAERPEGSISTLTIQRTEQRDSAMYRCASSAFAGVRNEQFFGPGTRLTVL.

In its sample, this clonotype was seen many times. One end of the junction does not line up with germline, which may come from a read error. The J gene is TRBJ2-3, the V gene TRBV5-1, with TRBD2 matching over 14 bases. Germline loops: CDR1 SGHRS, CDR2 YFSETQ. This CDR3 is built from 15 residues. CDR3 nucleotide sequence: TGTGCCAGCAGAGACGGGACTAGCGGGAGAGATACGCAGTATTTT. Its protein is CASRDGTSGRDTQYF.

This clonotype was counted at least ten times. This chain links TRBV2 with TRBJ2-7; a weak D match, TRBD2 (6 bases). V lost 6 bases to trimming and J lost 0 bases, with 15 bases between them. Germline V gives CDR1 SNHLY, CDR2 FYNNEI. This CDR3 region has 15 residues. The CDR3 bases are TGTGCCAGCAGAGACCAGCCCGGGAGCTCCTACGAGCAGTACTTC. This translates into CASRDQPGSSYEQYF.

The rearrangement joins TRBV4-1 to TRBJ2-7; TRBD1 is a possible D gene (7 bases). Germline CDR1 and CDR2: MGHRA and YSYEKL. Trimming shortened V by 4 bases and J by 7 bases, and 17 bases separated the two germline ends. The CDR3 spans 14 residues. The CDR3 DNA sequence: TGCGCCAGCAGCCCGGAGGGGGCGCGGGGAGAGCAGTACTTC. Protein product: CASSPEGARGEQYF.

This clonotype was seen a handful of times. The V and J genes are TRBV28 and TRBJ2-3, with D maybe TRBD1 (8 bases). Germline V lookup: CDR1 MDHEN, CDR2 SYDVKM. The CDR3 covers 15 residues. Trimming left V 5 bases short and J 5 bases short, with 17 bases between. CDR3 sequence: CASSAATGEGDTQYF. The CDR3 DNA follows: TGTGCCAGCAGTGCCGCGACAGGGGAGGGAGATACGCAGTATTTT.

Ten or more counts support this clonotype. CDR3 nucleotide sequence: TGTGCCAGCAGCCCGCTCTTTGGGGGTATGGATGAGCAGTTCTTC. This translates into CASSPLFGGMDEQFF. The chain links TRBV7-8 to TRBJ2-1; either TRBD1 or TRBD2 may fit D (5 bases each). Germline V gene lookup returns CDR1 SGHVS and CDR2 FQNEAQ. This CDR3 contains 15 residues. The V end was cut by 5 bases, the J end by 8 bases, with 19 bases between.

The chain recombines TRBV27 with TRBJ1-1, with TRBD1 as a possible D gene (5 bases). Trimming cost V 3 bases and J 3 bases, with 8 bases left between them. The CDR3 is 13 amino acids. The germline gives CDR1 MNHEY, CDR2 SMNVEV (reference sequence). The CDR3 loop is CASSFQGHTEAFF. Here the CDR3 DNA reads TGTGCCAGCAGTTTTCAGGGCCACACTGAAGCTTTCTTT.

CDR3 sequence reads: CSALLNQGGGNTIYF. The CDR3 DNA sequence: TGCAGCGCACTGCTGAATCAGGGTGGAGGAAACACCATATATTTT. This sequence joins TRBV29-1 and TRBJ1-3; tentative D call: TRBD1 (5 bases). Germline lookup yields CDR1 SQVTM and CDR2 ANQGSEA. CDR3 length: 15 residues. Trimming removed 7 bases from V and 4 bases from J, with 20 bases in between.

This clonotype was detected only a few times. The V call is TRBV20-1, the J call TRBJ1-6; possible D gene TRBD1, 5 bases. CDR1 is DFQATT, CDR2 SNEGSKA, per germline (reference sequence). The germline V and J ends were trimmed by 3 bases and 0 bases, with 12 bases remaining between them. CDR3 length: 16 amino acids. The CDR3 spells CSARTTGYSYNSPLHF. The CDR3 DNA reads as TGCAGTGCTAGGACAACAGGTTACTCCTATAATTCACCCCTCCACTTT.

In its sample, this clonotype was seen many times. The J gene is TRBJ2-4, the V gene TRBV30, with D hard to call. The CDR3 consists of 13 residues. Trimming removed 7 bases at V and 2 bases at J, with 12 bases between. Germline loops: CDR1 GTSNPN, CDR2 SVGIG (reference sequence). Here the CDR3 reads CAFLLGSKNIQYF. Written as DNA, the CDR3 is TGTGCCTTTTTGTTGGGGTCCAAAAACATTCAGTACTTC.

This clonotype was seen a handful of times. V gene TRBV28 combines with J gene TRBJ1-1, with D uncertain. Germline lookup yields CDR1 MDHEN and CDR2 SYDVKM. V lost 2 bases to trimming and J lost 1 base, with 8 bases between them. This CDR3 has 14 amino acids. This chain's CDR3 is CASSLKQKNTEAFF. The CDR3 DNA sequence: TGTGCCAGCAGTTTAAAACAGAAGAACACTGAAGCTTTCTTT.